This T cell receptor (beta chain) was sequenced in a study of response to subunit inactivated influenza vaccine. Concerning this clonotype itself: No antigen is known for it.

Study observations and caveats: Each seasonal flu vaccination may recruit only limited new T cells, authors suggested.

Trimming removed 5 bases from V and 2 bases from J, with 13 bases in between. The germline V gene encodes CDR1 SEHNR and CDR2 FQNEAQ (reference sequence). CDR3 length equals 15 residues. TCRdb reanalysed the RT-PCR reads using MiXCR and keeps one entry per CDR3 protein. The sample lists about 610,000 distinct CDR3 sequences, 14% seen once, with 11% in the top ten. The chain combines TRBV7-9 with TRBJ2-1; a possible D gene is TRBD2 (6 bases). The TCR sequence derives from a man aged 45-65 years who received an inactivated influenza vaccine. The sample here was PBMCs from blood, taken roughly 13 days after vaccination. Written as DNA, the CDR3 is TGTGCCAGCAGCACATCAGCGGGTACCTACAATGAGCAGTTCTTC. It translates to CASSTSAGTYNEQFF.